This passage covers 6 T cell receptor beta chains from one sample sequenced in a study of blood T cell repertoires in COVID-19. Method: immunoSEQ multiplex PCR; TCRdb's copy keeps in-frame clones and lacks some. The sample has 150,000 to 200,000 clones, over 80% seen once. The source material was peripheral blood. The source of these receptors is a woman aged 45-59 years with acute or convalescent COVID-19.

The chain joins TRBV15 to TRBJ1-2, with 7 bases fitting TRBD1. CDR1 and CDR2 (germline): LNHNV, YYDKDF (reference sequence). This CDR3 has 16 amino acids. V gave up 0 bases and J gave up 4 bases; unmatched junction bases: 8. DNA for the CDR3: TGTGCCACCAGCAGAGATGGGACAGCGAGCGTCTATGGCTACACCTTC. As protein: CATSRDGTASVYGYTF.

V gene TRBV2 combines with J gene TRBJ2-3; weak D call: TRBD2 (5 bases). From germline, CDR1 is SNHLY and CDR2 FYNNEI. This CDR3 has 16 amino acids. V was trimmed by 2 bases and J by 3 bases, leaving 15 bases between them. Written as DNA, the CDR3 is TGTGCCAGCAGTGAATCTCAAGGGCTAGCTACAGATACGCAGTATTTT. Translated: CASSESQGLATDTQYF. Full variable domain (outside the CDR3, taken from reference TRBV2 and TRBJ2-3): EPEVTQTPSHQVTQMGQEVILRCVPISNHLYFYWYRQILGQKVEFLVSFYNNEISEKSEIFDDQFSVERPDGSNFTLKIRSTKLEDSAMYFCASSESQGLATDTQYFGPGTRLTVL.

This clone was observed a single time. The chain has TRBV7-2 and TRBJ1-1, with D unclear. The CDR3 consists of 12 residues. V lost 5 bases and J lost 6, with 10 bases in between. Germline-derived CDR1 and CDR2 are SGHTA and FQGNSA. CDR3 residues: CASSPTLSEAFF. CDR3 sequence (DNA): TGTGCCAGCAGCCCTACTTTGTCTGAAGCTTTCTTT.

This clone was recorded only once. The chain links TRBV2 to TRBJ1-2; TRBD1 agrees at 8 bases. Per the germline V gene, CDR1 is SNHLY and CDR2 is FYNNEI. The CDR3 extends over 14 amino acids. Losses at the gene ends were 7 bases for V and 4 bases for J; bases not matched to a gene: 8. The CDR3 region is CASTDYTGGYGYTF. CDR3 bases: TGTGCCAGCACCGATTATACAGGGGGCTATGGCTACACCTTC.

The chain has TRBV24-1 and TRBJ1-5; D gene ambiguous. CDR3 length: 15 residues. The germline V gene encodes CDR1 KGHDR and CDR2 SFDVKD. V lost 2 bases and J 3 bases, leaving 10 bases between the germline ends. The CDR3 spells CATSDYGLNNQPQHF. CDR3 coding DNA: TGTGCCACCAGTGATTACGGACTGAACAATCAGCCCCAGCATTTT.

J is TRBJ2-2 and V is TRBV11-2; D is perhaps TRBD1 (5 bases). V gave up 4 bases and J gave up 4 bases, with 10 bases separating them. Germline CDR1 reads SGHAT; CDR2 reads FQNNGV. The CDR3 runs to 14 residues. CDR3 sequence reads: CASSSDRITGELFF. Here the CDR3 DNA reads TGTGCCAGCAGCTCCGACAGAATCACCGGGGAGCTGTTTTTT.